A single sample gave rise to the 18 T cell receptor beta chains below, sequenced in a study of technical replicates of blood from four donors. The assay was immunoSEQ multiplex PCR, and TCRdb's table has in-frame clones only and misses some. The data contain tens of thousands of clones, less than 95% of them singletons. The sequenced material came from PBMCs. Receptors were obtained from a human donor in good health. Some clones in this sample may be carry-over from other donors' samples.

This chain uses TRBV5-4 with TRBJ2-5, with TRBD2 matching over 11 bases. Per germline, CDR1 SGHNT and CDR2 YYREEE (reference sequence). V was clipped by 4 bases and J by 5 bases; unmatched bases: 16. The CDR3 extends over 18 amino acids. DNA for the CDR3: TGTGCCAGCAGCCGTACAGGAAGACTTAGCGGGAGGGCTGAGACCCAGTACTTC. Protein: CASSRTGRLSGRAETQYF.

This chain links TRBV19 with TRBJ2-3, with D tentatively TRBD1 (5 bases). This CDR3 region has 13 residues. Germline-derived CDR1 and CDR2 are LNHDA and SQIVND (reference sequence). Trimming shortened V by 7 bases and J by 3 bases, and 11 bases separated the two germline ends. CDR3 in amino acids: CASKGIGTDTQYF. DNA of the CDR3: TGTGCCAGTAAGGGGATCGGGACAGATACGCAGTATTTT.

The chain recombines TRBV6-1 with TRBJ1-1; perhaps TRBD1 as D (6 bases). The germline gives CDR1 MNHNS, CDR2 SASEGT. The CDR3 loop spans 15 amino acids. Trimming shortened V by 5 bases and J by 1 base, and 14 bases separated the two germline ends. The CDR3 region is CASSILTQGNTEAFF. CDR3 nucleotide sequence: TGTGCCAGCAGTATTCTAACACAGGGGAACACTGAAGCTTTCTTT.

V usage is TRBV5-6 and J usage is TRBJ2-7; 8 bases align to TRBD2. V shed 4 bases, J shed 0 bases, and the junction held 0 bases outside the gene matches. This CDR3 spans 13 amino acids. In germline, CDR1 is SGHDT, CDR2 YYEEEE. The CDR3 here is CASSRGGSYEQYF. CDR3 in DNA: TGTGCCAGCAGCCGGGGGGGCTCCTACGAGCAGTACTTC.

The rearrangement links TRBV2 to TRBJ1-2; D is possibly TRBD1 (5 bases). Germline V gene sequence: CDR1 SNHLY, CDR2 FYNNEI. This CDR3 is 14 amino acids long. Trimming removed 4 bases from V and 5 bases from J, with 14 bases in between. The CDR3 is CASSVRQGVYGYTF. For the CDR3, the DNA is TGTGCCAGCAGTGTTCGGCAGGGCGTATATGGCTACACCTTC.

This clone is a singleton in its sample. The J gene is TRBJ2-3, the V gene TRBV27; 8 nucleotides line up with TRBD2. V shed 7 bases and J 0 bases; nucleotides not matched to a gene: 9. Germline CDR1 reads MNHEY; CDR2 reads SMNVEV (reference sequence). The CDR3 has 16 amino acids. The CDR3 nucleotides read TGTGCCAGCACTAAAGTAGCTAGCGGGAGCACAGATACGCAGTATTTT. Translating gives CASTKVASGSTDTQYF.

The rearrangement uses TRBV5-6 and TRBJ1-2; D may be TRBD1 (5 bases). The V and J ends lost 4 bases and 7 bases respectively, with 8 bases between them. Germline loops: CDR1 SGHDT, CDR2 YYEEEE. The CDR3 sequence is 11 residues long. CDR3 nucleotides: TGTGCCAGCAGCCGACAGCGTGGCTACACCTTC. This encodes CASSRQRGYTF.

For the CDR3, the DNA is TGTGCCAGCATTTTACAGGGTACTGGGGCCAACGTCCTGACTTTC. This codes for CASILQGTGANVLTF. The chain has TRBV6-1 and TRBJ2-6; possible D gene TRBD1, 6 bases. This CDR3 has 15 amino acids. Germline assignment: CDR1 MNHNS and CDR2 SASEGT. V dropped 7 bases and J dropped 2 bases, with 12 bases sitting between them.

The rearrangement uses TRBV2 and TRBJ2-3; D uncertain. The CDR3 has 14 residues. Germline V lookup: CDR1 SNHLY, CDR2 FYNNEI. V was trimmed by 4 bases and J by 4 bases, leaving 12 bases between them. This chain's CDR3 is CASSGPSGSDTQYF. In nucleotides, the CDR3 is TGTGCCAGCAGTGGGCCTAGTGGGTCAGATACGCAGTATTTT.

The rearrangement joins TRBV6-6 to TRBJ2-3; 8 bases are shared with TRBD2. The length of the CDR3 is 16 residues. Germline V gene lookup returns CDR1 MNHNY and CDR2 SVGAGI (reference sequence). Unmatched junction bases numbered 10, after V lost 4 bases and J lost 4 bases. The CDR3, as DNA: TGTGCCAGCAGTTCCATAGCGGGACTAGGGGCAGATACGCAGTATTTT. This gives the protein CASSSIAGLGADTQYF.

The chain joins TRBV7-3 to TRBJ1-3; possible D gene TRBD1, 5 bases. Trimming shortened V by 5 bases and J by 1 base, and 12 bases separated the two germline ends. The V gene's germline CDR1 is SGHTA and CDR2 FQGTGA. CDR3 length: 15 residues. The DNA for the CDR3 is TGTGCCAGCAGCCGCGGAAAGGGGTCTGGAAACACCATATATTTT. This gives the protein CASSRGKGSGNTIYF.

This clone was detected only once. The chain combines TRBV7-7 with TRBJ2-2; 8 nucleotides agree with TRBD1. The CDR3 covers 18 residues. Trimming took 5 bases from V and 4 from J; bases not matched to a gene: 15. Germline V lookup: CDR1 SSHAT, CDR2 FNYEAQ (reference sequence). The CDR3 DNA reads as TGTGCCAGCAGCAGAACTACTTCGACAGGGGCAAGCACCGGGGAGCTGTTTTTT. It codes for CASSRTTSTGASTGELFF.

This rearrangement joins TRBV5-1 to TRBJ2-6; D perhaps matches TRBD1 (6 bases). The V gene's germline CDR1 is SGHRS and CDR2 YFSETQ. Trimming shortened V by 4 bases and J by 0 bases, and 14 bases separated the two germline ends. This CDR3 comprises 17 residues. CDR3: CASSKDSRFSGANVLTF. The CDR3 bases are TGCGCCAGCAGCAAGGACAGCCGATTCTCTGGGGCCAACGTCCTGACTTTC.

This rearrangement joins TRBV6-5 to TRBJ2-7, with TRBD1 identical over 8 bases. Per germline, CDR1 MNHEY and CDR2 SVGAGI. The CDR3 is 15 amino acids. Losses at the gene ends were 6 bases for V and 4 bases for J; bases not matched to a gene: 11. CDR3 sequence (DNA): TGTGCCAGCAGACCCCGGACAGGGAGTTCTTACGAGCAGTACTTC. Amino acid sequence: CASRPRTGSSYEQYF.

The rearrangement joins TRBV5-8 to TRBJ1-5, with D maybe TRBD1 (5 bases). Trimming took 1 base from V and 5 from J, leaving 7 bases between them. The germline V gene has CDR1 SGHTS and CDR2 YDEGEE. The CDR3 is 13 amino acids. CDR3 loop: CASSLWGDQPQHF. The CDR3 nucleotides read TGTGCCAGCAGCTTGTGGGGGGATCAGCCCCAGCATTTT. Combining the CDR3 with reference TRBV5-8 and TRBJ1-5 gives the whole variable domain EAGVTQSPTHLIKTRGQQATLRCSPISGHTSVYWYQQALGLGLQFLLWYDEGEERNRGNFPPRFSGRQFPNYSSELNVNALELEDSALYLCASSLWGDQPQHFGDGTRLSIL.

This sequence joins TRBV4-3 and TRBJ2-1, with D tentatively TRBD2 (6 bases). Germline V gene data show CDR1 as LGHNA and CDR2 as YSLEER. V gave up 5 bases and J gave up 4 bases, with 12 bases separating them. The CDR3 covers 14 residues. CDR3: CASSWGLLYNEQFF. Written as DNA, the CDR3 is TGCGCCAGCAGCTGGGGACTCCTGTACAATGAGCAGTTCTTC.

The chain recombines TRBV6-4 with TRBJ1-1; D may be TRBD1 (6 bases). The CDR3 is 13 residues long. V shed 4 bases and J shed 2 bases, with 8 bases lying between them. CDR1 is MRHNA, CDR2 SNTAGT, per germline. The CDR3 coding sequence is TGTGCCAGCAGTGCGGGACAAAACACTGAAGCTTTCTTT. Protein sequence: CASSAGQNTEAFF.

The chain is built from TRBV30 and TRBJ2-5, with TRBD2 matching over 11 bases. V was pared by 4 bases and J by 4 bases, with 5 bases of the junction left unmatched. This CDR3 region has 14 residues. Germline assignment: CDR1 GTSNPN and CDR2 SVGIG (reference sequence). CDR3 amino acids: CAWTGLAGGETQYF. As DNA, the CDR3 is TGTGCCTGGACCGGACTAGCGGGTGGAGAGACCCAGTACTTC.